These T cell receptor beta chains were read from a single sample in a study of blood T cell repertoires in COVID-19. Assay: immunoSEQ multiplex PCR; the TCRdb copy retains only in-frame clones and omits some. This sample carries about 74,000 clones, roughly 90% of them seen once, and the ten largest clones take around 2.8%. The sample was peripheral blood. The source of these receptors is an older man with active or convalescent COVID-19. Both conserved end residues are part of each CDR3. A D gene is named only where the DNA matches it firmly. Clone size, where shown, is once, few, many, or a class for clones that have expanded.

>TRBJ2-1|TRBD2|TRBV5-1|once
TGCGCCAGCAGCGCCTACCCCGGGACTAGCTACAATGAGCAGTTCTTC
CASSAYPGTSYNEQFF
>TRBJ1-6|TRBD1|TRBV25-1|.
TGTGCCAGCAGTGTGTCGGGGACAGGGAATTCACCCCTCCACTTT
CASSVSGTGNSPLHF
>TRBJ1-4|TRBD1|TRBV28|.
TGTGCCAGCAGCGAACGACAGGGGGGCAATGAAAAACTGTTTTTT
CASSERQGGNEKLFF
>TRBJ2-1|TRBD1|TRBV11-2|.
TGTGCCAGCAGCTCGACAGGGGGCCCTGAGCAGTTCTTC
CASSSTGGPEQFF
>TRBJ1-5|.|TRBV2|.
TGTGCCAGCAGTGTCCTTCACAGAAACAATCAGCCCCAGCATTTT
CASSVLHRNNQPQHF
>TRBJ2-1|TRBD2|TRBV7-6|.
TGTGCCACCCCCCCTCCGCGGCTAGCGGGAGCTGGGCAGTTCTTC
CATPPPRLAGAGQFF
>TRBJ2-6|.|TRBV24-1|.
TGTGCCACCAGTGACCCACAGGGTACCGGGGCCAACGTCCTGACTTTC
CATSDPQGTGANVLTF
>TRBJ2-1|.|TRBV27|.
TGTGCCAGCAGTTTGGCCCACGGAGGCAATGAGCAGTTCTTC
CASSLAHGGNEQFF
>TRBJ1-5|.|TRBV24-1|.
TGTGCCACCAGTGATTTGAGTCAGGGATGGGATGATAGCAATCAGCCCCAGCATTTT
CATSDLSQGWDDSNQPQHF
>TRBJ1-1|.|TRBV2|.
TGTGCCAGCAGTGTGGGGGTTCGGGGGGCGCGGACTGAAGCTTTCTTT
CASSVGVRGARTEAFF
>TRBJ2-5|.|TRBV2|once
TGTGCCAGCAGGGCCAGTTTGGAGCAGACCCAGTACTTC
CASRASLEQTQYF
>TRBJ1-2|.|TRBV2|.
TGTGCCAGCAGTATCAGGGGTAACTATGGCTACACCTTC
CASSIRGNYGYTF
>TRBJ1-5|TRBD1|TRBV28|.
TGTGCCAGCAGACGGACAGGGGTAGGCAATCAGCCCCAGCATTTT
CASRRTGVGNQPQHF
>TRBJ2-3|.|TRBV28|.
TGTGCCAGCAGTTTAAGTAGCGGTCTAAACACAGATACGCAGTATTTT
CASSLSSGLNTDTQYF
>TRBJ1-2|TRBD1|TRBV27|.
TGTGCCAGCAGTCCAACCAGGGACAGCCAAGTCTATGGCTACACCTTC
CASSPTRDSQVYGYTF
>TRBJ1-2|.|TRBV27|.
TGTGCCAGCAGTTTAAGAGAGGGTTCCTTC
CASSLREGSF
>TRBJ2-7|TRBD1|TRBV10-2|.
TGCGCCAGCAGTGGACAGGGGGGTACCTACGAGCAGTACTTC
CASSGQGGTYEQYF
>TRBJ2-2|.|TRBV19|.
TGTGCCAGTAGTATACGTCAGGGGTGGACCGGGGAGCTGTTTTTT
CASSIRQGWTGELFF
>TRBJ1-2|TRBD1|TRBV3-1/TRBV3-2|.
TGTGCCAGCAGCCAGCAGGGGGCCTATGGCTACACCTTC
CASSQQGAYGYTF
>TRBJ2-7|TRBD1|TRBV5-1|.
TGCGCCAGCCGGATGGACAGGATCTACGAGCAGTACTTC
CASRMDRIYEQYF
>TRBJ2-3|TRBD2|TRBV15|.
TGTGCCACCAGCCGGGGGGGCACAGATACGCAGTATTTT
CATSRGGTDTQYF
>TRBJ2-7|.|TRBV9|.
TGTGCCAGCAGCGTAGGAGTCAGGGAAGTCGAGCAGTACTTC
CASSVGVREVEQYF
>TRBJ1-2|TRBD1|TRBV28|.
TGTGCCAGCAGTTCCGGACAGGCTAACTATGGCTACACCTTC
CASSSGQANYGYTF